The entry below gives a single T cell receptor beta chain sequence along with its context. There are 15 residues in the CDR3. CDR1 SGDLS and CDR2 YYNGEE come from the germline V gene. V lost 3 bases and J lost 4; bases outside the gene matches: 10. The source of the sample is a study of technical replicates of blood from a few donors. Profiled with immunoSEQ multiplex PCR; TCRdb holds only in-frame clones, not every one. Of approximately 75,000 clones in the sample, approximately 97% were seen once. The receptor was derived from a human donor in good health. Sequenced input: T cells isolated from PBMCs. The chain employs TRBV9 and TRBJ2-7, with 7 bases lining up with TRBD1. In DNA form, the CDR3 reads TGTGCCAGCAGCGCCCACCAGAGGGGGCCGTACGAGCAGTACTTC. Translation gives CASSAHQRGPYEQYF.